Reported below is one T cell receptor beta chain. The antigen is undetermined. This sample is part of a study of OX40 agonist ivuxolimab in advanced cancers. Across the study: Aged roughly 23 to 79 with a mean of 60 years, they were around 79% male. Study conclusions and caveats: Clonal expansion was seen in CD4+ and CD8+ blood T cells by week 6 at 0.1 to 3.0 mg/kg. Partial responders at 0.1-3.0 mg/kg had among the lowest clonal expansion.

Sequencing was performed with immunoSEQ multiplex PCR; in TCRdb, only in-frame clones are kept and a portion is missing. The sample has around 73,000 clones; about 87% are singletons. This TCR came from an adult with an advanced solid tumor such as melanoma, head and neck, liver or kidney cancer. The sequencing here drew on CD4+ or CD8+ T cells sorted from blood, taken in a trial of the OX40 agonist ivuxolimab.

The CDR3 loop is CASSLVPGASGGYTF. The CDR3 DNA follows: TGTGCCAGCAGCTTGGTACCGGGGGCGTCTGGTGGCTACACCTTC. This sequence joins TRBV5-4 and TRBJ1-2; maybe TRBD1 (6 bases). V gave up 0 bases and J gave up 7 bases, with 16 bases separating them. CDR1 and CDR2 (germline): SGHNT, YYREEE (reference sequence). CDR3 size: 15 residues. The variable domain in full, completed from reference TRBV5-4 and TRBJ1-2, reads ETGVTQSPTHLIKTRGQQVTLRCSSQSGHNTVSWYQQALGQGPQFIFQYYREEENGRGNFPPRFSGLQFPNYSSELNVNALELDDSALYLCASSLVPGASGGYTFGSGTRLTVV.